This TCR beta chain is from a study of Tregs in tolerant kidney transplant recipients. Study conclusions and caveats: Biological reproducibility was not directly addressed, but technical replication error appeared minimal. The most relevant donor-specific Treg TCRbeta repertoire apparently came from expansion with activated donor B cells.

This clone is categorized as medium-sized. Antigen: not known. The CDR3 sequence is 13 residues long. Trimming left V 0 bases short and J 4 bases short, with 6 bases between. Germline V gene data show CDR1 as SGHAT and CDR2 as FQNNGV. Generated by immunoSEQ multiplex PCR, the TCRdb table keeps only in-frame clones and is missing some. The sample records roughly 7,800 clones, 45% to 50% being singletons. The receptor was isolated from a human donor in good health. The sample consisted of CD4+ T cells from blood cultured with allogeneic cells. The J gene is TRBJ1-2, the V gene TRBV11-2, with D unresolved. The CDR3: CASSLDPGYGYTF. The CDR3 bases are TGTGCCAGCAGCTTAGATCCTGGCTATGGCTACACCTTC.